The entry that follows covers one T cell receptor (beta chain) sequence. Trimming pared 5 bases from V and 4 bases from J, leaving 18 bases between. Per germline, CDR1 SGHKS and CDR2 YYEKEE (reference sequence). The CDR3 is made up of 15 amino acids. The data were taken from a study of blood T cell repertoires in COVID-19. Sequencing was performed with immunoSEQ multiplex PCR; in TCRdb, only in-frame clones are kept and a portion is missing. Of 330,000 or so clones listed, about 90% were seen once; the top ten hold around 3%. The V and J genes are TRBV5-5 and TRBJ1-1, with D possibly TRBD1 on 5 matching bases. The clonotype originates from a woman between 25 and 40 years old who had recovered from COVID-19. Sequenced input: PBMCs or T cells enriched from blood (not recorded which). In DNA form, the CDR3 reads TGTGCCAGCAGTTTGAGCCTCGCCGGGGGCACTGAAGCTTTCTTT. Protein: CASSLSLAGGTEAFF.